These 3 T cell receptor beta chains share one sample of origin, sequenced in a study of PD-1 blockade in classical Hodgkin lymphoma. There was relapse after autologous stem cell transplantation in every patient, and there was variation in brentuximab vedotin exposure. Only in-frame clones appear in the TCRdb table, and some are missing; sequencing was by immunoSEQ multiplex PCR. The sample includes about 46,000 clones, 73% of them seen just once. Here the sequenced sample was peripheral blood mononuclear cells (PBMCs), taken at baseline. The source of these receptors is a human donor with classical Hodgkin lymphoma.

This clone was seen repeatedly, ten times or more. The chain joins TRBV10-3 to TRBJ2-1; D perhaps matches TRBD2 (5 bases). CDR1 and CDR2 (germline): ENHRY, SYGVKD. This CDR3 is 14 amino acids long. With 3 bases removed from V and 7 bases from J, the gap between germline ends came to 13 bases. The CDR3 loop reads CAISEEGRINEQFF. The CDR3 bases are TGTGCCATCAGTGAAGAGGGAAGGATAAATGAGCAGTTCTTC.

This chain connects TRBV5-1 to TRBJ2-7; the D gene is possibly TRBD2 (5 bases). CDR3 size: 14 residues. V shed 1 base and J shed 0 bases, with 8 bases lying between them. From germline, CDR1 is SGHRS and CDR2 YFSETQ. CDR3: CASSLRGASYEQYF. CDR3 coding DNA: TGCGCCAGCAGCTTGCGGGGAGCCTCCTACGAGCAGTACTTC.

The chain has TRBV6-5 and TRBJ1-1; TRBD1 matches 7 bases. Looked up from germline, CDR1 is MNHEY and CDR2 is SVGAGI. With V trimmed by 6 bases and J by 7 bases, 8 bases remained unmatched. The CDR3 contains 13 residues. The CDR3: CASRHIQGIEAFF. The CDR3 DNA follows: TGTGCCAGCAGACATATACAGGGGATTGAAGCTTTCTTT.